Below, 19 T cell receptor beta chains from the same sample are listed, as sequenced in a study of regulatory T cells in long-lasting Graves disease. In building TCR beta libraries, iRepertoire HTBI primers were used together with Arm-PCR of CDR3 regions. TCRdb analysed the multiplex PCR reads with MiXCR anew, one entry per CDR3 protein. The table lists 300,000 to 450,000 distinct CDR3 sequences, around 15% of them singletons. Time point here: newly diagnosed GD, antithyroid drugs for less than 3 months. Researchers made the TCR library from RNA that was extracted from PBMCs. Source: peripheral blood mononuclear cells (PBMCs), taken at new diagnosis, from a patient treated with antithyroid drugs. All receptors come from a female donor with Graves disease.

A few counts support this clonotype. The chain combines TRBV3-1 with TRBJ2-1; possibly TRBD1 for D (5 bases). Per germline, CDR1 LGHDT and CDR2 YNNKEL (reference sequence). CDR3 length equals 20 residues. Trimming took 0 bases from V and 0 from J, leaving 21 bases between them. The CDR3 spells CASSQDLPIPQAGSYNEQFF. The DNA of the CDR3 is TGTGCCAGCAGCCAAGATTTGCCTATCCCACAGGCCGGCTCCTACAATGAGCAGTTCTTC.

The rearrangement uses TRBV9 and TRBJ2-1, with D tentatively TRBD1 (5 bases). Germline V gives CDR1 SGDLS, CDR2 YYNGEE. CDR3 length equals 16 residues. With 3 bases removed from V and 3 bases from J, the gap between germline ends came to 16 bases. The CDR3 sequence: CASSGQTGINYNEQFF. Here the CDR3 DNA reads TGTGCCAGCAGCGGACAAACAGGTATAAACTACAATGAGCAGTTCTTC.

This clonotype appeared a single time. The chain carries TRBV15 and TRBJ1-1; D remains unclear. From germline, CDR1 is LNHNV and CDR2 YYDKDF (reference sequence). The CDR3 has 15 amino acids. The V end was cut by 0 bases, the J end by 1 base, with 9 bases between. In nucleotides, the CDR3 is TGTGCCACCAGCAGAGATTCTTCTGAGAACACTGAAGCTTTCTTT. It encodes CATSRDSSENTEAFF.

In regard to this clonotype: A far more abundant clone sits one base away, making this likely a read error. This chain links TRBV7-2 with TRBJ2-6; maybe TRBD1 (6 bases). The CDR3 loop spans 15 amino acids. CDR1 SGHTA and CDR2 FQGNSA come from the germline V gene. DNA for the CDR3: TGTGCCTGCAGCCAGGGGAGCTCTGGGGCCAACGTCCTGACTTTC. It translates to CACSQGSSGANVLTF.

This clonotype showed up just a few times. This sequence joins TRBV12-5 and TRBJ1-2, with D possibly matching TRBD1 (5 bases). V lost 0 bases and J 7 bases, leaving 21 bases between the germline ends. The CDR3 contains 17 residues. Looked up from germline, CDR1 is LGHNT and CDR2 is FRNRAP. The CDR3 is CASGLVQDGHANFGYTF. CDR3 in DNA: TGTGCTAGTGGTTTGGTACAGGATGGACACGCGAATTTTGGCTACACCTTC.

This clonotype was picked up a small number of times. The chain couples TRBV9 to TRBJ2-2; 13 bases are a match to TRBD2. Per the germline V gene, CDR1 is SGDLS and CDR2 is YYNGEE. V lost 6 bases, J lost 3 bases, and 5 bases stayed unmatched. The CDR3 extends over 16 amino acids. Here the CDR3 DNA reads TGTGCCAGCACCGATACTAGCGGGGGGGACACCGGGGAGCTGTTTTTT. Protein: CASTDTSGGDTGELFF. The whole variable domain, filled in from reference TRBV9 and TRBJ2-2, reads DSGVTQTPKHLITATGQRVTLRCSPRSGDLSVYWYQQSLDQGLQFLIQYYNGEERAKGNILERFSAQQFPDLHSELNLSSLELGDSALYFCASTDTSGGDTGELFFGEGSRLTVL.

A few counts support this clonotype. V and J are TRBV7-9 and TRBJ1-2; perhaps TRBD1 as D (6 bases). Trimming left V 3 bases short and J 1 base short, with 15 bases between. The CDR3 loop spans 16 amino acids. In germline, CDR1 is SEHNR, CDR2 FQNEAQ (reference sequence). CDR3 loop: CASSFTDRQYNYGYTF. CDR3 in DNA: TGTGCCAGCAGCTTCACGGACAGACAGTATAACTATGGCTACACCTTC.

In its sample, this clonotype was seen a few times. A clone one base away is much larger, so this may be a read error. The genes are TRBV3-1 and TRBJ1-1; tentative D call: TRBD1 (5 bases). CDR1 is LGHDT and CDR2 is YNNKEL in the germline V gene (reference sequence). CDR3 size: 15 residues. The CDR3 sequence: CASSQLDIENTEALF. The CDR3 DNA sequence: TGTGCCAGCAGCCAGTTGGACATTGAGAACACTGAAGCTCTCTTT.

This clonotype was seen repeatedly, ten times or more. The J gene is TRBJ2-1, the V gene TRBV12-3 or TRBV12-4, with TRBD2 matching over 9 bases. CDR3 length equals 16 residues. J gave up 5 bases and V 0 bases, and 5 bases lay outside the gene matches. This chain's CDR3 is CASSLARAGGHNEQFF. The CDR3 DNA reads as TGTGCCAGCAGTTTAGCTCGGGCGGGGGGGCACAATGAGCAGTTCTTC.

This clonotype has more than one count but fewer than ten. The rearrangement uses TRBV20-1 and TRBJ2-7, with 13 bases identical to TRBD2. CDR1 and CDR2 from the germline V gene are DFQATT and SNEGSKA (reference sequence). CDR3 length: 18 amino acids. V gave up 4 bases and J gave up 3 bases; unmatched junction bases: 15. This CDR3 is CSATPGLAGPTTFYEQYF. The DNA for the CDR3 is TGCAGTGCTACCCCGGGACTAGCGGGACCAACCACCTTCTACGAGCAGTACTTC.

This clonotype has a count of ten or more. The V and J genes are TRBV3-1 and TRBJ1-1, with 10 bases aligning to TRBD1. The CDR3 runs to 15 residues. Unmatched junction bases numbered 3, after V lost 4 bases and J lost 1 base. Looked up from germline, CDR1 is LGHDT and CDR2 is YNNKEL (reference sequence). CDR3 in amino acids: CASSRGQGTNTEAFF. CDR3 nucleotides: TGTGCCAGCAGCCGGGGACAGGGGACGAACACTGAAGCTTTCTTT.

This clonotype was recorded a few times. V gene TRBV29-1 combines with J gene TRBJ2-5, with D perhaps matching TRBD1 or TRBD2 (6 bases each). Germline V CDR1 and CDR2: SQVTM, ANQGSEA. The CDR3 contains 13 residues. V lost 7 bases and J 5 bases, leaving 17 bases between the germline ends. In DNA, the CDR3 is TGCAGCGCCCAACCGCGAGGGGGGGAGACCCAGTACTTC. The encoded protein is CSAQPRGGETQYF.

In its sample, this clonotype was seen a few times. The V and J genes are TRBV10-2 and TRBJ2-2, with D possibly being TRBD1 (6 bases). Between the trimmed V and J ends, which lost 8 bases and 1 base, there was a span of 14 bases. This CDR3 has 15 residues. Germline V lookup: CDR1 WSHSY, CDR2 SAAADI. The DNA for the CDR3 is TGCGCCAGCCCCGATAGGGGGAAGAACACCGGGGAGCTGTTTTTT. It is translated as CASPDRGKNTGELFF.

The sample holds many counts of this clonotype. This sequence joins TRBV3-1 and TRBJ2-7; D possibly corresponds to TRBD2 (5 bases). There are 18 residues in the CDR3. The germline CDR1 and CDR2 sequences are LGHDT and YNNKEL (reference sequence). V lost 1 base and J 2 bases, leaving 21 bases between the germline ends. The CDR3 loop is CASSQANAGRIRTYEQYF. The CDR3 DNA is TGTGCCAGCAGCCAAGCCAACGCGGGCCGGATACGAACCTACGAGCAGTACTTC.

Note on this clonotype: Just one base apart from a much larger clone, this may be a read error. CDR3 DNA: TGTGCCAGCAGCTTCGGACGAGCGGATTACAATGAGCAGTTCTTC. Amino acids: CASSFGRADYNEQFF. The rearrangement joins TRBV3-1 to TRBJ2-1; TRBD2 might be the D (5 bases). There are 15 residues in the CDR3. The germline V and J ends were trimmed by 5 bases and 4 bases, with 15 bases remaining between them. Germline V gives CDR1 LGHDT, CDR2 YNNKEL (reference sequence).

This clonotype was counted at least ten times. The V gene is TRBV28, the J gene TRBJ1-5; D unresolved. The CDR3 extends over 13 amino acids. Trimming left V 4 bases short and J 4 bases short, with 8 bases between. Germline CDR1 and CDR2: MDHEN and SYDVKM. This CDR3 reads CASSSLPNQPQHF. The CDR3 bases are TGTGCCAGCAGTTCCCTACCGAATCAGCCCCAGCATTTT.

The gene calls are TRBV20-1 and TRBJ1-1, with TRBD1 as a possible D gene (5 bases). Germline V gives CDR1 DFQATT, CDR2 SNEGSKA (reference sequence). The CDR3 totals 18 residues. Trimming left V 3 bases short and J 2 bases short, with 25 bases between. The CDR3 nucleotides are TGCAGTGCTAGGACCACAGGTGTCTTTTCTCCACAAAACACTGAAGCTTTCTTT. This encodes CSARTTGVFSPQNTEAFF.

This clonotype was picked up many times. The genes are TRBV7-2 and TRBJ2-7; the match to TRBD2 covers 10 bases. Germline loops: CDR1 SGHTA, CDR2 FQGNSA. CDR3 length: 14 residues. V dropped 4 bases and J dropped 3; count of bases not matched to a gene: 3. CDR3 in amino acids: CASSYSSGGYEQYF. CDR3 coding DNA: TGTGCCAGCAGCTATTCTAGCGGGGGCTACGAGCAGTACTTC.

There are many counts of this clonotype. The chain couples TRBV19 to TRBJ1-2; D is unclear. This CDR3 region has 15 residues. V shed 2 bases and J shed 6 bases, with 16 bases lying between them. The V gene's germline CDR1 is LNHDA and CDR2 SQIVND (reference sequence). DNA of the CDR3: TGTGCCAGTAGTATAAGTGTCGGGAGAGTCGATGGCTACACCTTC. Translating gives CASSISVGRVDGYTF.